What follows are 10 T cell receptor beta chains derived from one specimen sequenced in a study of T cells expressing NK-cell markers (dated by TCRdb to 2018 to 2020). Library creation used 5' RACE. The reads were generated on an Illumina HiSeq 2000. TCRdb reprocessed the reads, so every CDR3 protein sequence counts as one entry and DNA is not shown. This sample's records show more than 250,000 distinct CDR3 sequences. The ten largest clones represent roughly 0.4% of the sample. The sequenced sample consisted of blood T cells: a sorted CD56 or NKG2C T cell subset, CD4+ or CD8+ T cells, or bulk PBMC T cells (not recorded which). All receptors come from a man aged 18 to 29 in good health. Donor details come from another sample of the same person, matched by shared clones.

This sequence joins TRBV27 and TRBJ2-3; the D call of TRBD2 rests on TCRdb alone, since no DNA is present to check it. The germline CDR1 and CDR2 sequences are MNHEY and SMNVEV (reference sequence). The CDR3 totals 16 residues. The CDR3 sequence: CASSLVSGRGTDTQYF.

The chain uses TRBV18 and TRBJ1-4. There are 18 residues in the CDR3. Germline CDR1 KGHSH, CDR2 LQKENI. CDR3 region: CASSPPYLAGPTNEKLFF.

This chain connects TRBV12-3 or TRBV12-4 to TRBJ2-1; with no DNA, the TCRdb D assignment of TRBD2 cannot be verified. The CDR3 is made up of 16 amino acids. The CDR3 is CASSLASLAGAHEQFF.

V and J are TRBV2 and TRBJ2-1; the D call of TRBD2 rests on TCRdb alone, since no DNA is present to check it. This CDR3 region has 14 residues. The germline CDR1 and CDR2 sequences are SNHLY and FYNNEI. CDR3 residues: CASSERGGVKEQFF.

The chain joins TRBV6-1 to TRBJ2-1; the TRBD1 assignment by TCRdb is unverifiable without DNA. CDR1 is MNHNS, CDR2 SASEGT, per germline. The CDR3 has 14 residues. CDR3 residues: CASSRGTGLNEQFF.

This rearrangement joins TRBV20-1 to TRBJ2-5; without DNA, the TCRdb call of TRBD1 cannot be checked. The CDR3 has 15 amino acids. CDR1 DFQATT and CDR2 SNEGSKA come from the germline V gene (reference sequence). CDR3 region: CSARDSRERLWTQYF.

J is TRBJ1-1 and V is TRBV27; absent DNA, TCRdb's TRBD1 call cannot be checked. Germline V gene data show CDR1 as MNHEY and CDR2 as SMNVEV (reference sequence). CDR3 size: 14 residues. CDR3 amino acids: CASSDRGLGTEAFF.

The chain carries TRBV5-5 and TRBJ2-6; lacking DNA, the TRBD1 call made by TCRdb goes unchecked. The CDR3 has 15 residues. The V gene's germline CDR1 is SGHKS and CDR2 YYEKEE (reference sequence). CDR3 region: CASRDRASGANVLTF.

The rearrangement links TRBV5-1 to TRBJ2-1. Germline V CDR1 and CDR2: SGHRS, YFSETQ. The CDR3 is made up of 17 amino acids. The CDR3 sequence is CASSLAMAGAHYNEQFF.

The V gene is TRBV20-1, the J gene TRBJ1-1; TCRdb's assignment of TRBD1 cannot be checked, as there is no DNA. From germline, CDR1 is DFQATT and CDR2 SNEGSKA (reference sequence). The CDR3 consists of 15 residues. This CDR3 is CSALDVPGGVTEAFF.